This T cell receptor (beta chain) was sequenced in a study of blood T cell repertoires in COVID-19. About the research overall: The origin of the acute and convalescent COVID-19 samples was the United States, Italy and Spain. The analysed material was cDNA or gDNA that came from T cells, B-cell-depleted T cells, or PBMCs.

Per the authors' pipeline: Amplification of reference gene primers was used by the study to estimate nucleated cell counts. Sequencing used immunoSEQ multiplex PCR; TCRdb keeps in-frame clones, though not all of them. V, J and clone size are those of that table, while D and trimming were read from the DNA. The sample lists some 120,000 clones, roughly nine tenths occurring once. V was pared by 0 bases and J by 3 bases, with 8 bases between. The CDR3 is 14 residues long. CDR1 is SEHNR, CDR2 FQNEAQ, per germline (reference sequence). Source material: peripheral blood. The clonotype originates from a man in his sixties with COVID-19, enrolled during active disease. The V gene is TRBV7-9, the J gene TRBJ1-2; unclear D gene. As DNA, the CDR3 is TGTGCCAGCAGCTTAGCCGGGGAGGACTATGGCTACACCTTC. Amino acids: CASSLAGEDYGYTF.